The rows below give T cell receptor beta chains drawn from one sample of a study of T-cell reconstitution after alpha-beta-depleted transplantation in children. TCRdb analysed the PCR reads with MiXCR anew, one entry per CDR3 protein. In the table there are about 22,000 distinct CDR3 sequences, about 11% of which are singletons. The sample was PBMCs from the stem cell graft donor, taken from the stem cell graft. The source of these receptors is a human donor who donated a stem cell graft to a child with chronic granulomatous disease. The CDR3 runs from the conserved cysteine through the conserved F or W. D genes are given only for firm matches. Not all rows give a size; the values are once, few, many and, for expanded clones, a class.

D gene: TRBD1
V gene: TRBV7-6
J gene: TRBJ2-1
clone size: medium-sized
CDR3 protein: CASSFHRGGEQFF
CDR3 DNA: TGTGCCAGCAGCTTCCACAGGGGTGGTGAGCAGTTCTTC

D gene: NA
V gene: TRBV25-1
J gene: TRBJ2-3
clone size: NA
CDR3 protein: CASSESRQSTDTQYF
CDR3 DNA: TGTGCCAGCAGTGAGTCGAGACAGAGCACAGATACGCAGTATTTT

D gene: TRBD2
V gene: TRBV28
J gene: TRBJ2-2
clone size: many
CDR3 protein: CASSPRLAGVVIRELFF
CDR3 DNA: TGTGCCAGCAGTCCAAGACTAGCGGGAGTGGTAATCCGGGAGCTGTTTTTT

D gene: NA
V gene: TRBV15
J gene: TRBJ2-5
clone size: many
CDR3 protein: CATRTEETQYF
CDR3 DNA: TGTGCCACGAGGACAGAAGAGACCCAGTACTTC

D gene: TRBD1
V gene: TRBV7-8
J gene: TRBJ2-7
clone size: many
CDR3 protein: CASSLGTGGILSYEQYF
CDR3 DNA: TGTGCCAGCAGCCTCGGGACAGGGGGCATCTTATCCTACGAGCAGTACTTC

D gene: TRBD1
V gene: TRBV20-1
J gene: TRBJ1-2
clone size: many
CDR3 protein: CSASDRGYGYTF
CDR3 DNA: TGCAGTGCCTCGGACAGGGGCTATGGCTACACCTTC

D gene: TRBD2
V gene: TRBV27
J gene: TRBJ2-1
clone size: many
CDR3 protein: CASSLLAGGLSYNEQFF
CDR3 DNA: TGTGCCAGCAGTTTACTAGCGGGGGGCCTATCCTACAATGAGCAGTTCTTC

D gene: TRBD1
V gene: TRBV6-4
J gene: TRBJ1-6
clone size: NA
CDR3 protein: CASSDSTGGSPLHF
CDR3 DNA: TGTGCCAGCAGTGACTCGACAGGGGGTTCACCCCTCCACTTT

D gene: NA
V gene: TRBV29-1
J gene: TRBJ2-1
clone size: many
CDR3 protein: CSVDIRGGNNEQFF
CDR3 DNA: TGCAGCGTTGATATACGTGGCGGAAACAATGAGCAGTTCTTC

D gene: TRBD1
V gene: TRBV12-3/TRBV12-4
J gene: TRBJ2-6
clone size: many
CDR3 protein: CASSFKGQGAGANVLTF
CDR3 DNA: TGTGCCAGCAGTTTTAAGGGACAGGGGGCTGGGGCCAACGTCCTGACTTTC

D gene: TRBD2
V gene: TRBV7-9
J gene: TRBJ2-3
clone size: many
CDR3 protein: CASTSGSGSDTQYF
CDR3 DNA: TGTGCCAGCACGAGCGGGAGCGGTTCAGATACGCAGTATTTT

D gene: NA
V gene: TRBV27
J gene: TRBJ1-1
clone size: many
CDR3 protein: CASSWIGGNTEAFF
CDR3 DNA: TGTGCCAGCAGTTGGATCGGGGGGAACACTGAAGCTTTCTTT

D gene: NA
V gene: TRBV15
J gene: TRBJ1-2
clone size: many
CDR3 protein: CATSRDSGQGVSYGYTF
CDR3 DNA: TGTGCCACCAGCAGAGATAGTGGGCAGGGAGTTTCCTATGGCTACACCTTC